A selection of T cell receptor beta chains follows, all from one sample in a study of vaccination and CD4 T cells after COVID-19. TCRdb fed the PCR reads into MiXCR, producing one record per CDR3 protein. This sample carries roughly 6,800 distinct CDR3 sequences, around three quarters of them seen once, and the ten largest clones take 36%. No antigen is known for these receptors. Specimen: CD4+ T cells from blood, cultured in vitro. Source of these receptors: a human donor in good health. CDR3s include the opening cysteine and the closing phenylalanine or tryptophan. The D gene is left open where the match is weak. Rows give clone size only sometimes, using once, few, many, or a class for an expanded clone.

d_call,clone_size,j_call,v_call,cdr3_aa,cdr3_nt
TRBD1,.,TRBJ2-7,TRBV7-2,CASSRQTGGPYEQYF,TGTGCCAGCAGCCGCCAGACAGGGGGTCCCTACGAGCAGTACTTC
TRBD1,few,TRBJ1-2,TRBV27,CASTLAGTGRYGYTF,TGTGCCAGCACTCTAGCCGGGACAGGGAGGTATGGCTACACCTTC
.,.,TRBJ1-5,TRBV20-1,CSATTGDSNQPQHF,TGCAGTGCTACCACCGGGGATAGCAATCAGCCCCAGCATTTT
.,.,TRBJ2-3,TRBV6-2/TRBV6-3,CASSYKQGTTTQYF,TGTGCCAGCAGTTATAAGCAGGGGACTACTACGCAGTATTTT
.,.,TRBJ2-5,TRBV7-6,CASTGFDGVQETQYF,TGTGCCAGCACAGGGTTCGACGGAGTCCAAGAGACCCAGTACTTC
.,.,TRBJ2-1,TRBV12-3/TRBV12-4,CASSLAGDHEQFF,TGTGCCAGCAGTTTAGCAGGGGATCATGAGCAGTTCTTC
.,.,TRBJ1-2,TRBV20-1,CSASRELLFGYTF,TGCAGTGCTAGCCGAGAGTTGTTGTTTGGCTACACCTTC
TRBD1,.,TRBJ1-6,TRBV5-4,CASSLDLLGQGRSPLHF,TGTGCCAGCAGCTTGGATTTGCTGGGACAGGGGCGTTCACCCCTCCACTTT
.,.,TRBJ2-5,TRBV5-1,CASSRTGVGVETQYF,TGCGCCAGCAGCCGGACCGGGGTAGGCGTGGAGACCCAGTACTTC
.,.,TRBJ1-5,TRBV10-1,CASSDTGLRPQHF,TGCGCCAGCAGTGATACAGGGCTACGGCCCCAGCATTTT
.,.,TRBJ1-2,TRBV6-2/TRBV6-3,CASSYLRTANYGYTF,TGTGCCAGCAGTTACTTACGGACGGCTAACTATGGCTACACCTTC
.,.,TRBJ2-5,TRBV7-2,CASSLAAAQQETQYF,TGTGCCAGCAGCTTAGCCGCTGCGCAGCAAGAGACCCAGTACTTC
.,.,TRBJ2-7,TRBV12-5,CASGLVNQGTTYEQYF,TGTGCTAGTGGTTTGGTTAACCAGGGCACCACCTACGAGCAGTACTTC
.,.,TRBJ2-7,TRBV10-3,CAISEIGKQEQYF,TGTGCCATCAGTGAAATCGGCAAACAGGAGCAGTACTTC
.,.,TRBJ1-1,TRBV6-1,CASSDNFGSPEAFF,TGTGCCAGCAGTGATAATTTTGGGAGCCCTGAAGCTTTCTTT
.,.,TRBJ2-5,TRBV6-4,CASSDSGTPGETQYF,TGTGCCAGCAGTGACTCGGGCACACCCGGAGAGACCCAGTACTTC
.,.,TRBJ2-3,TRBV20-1,CSASIGTKGDTQYF,TGCAGTGCTAGTATCGGGACGAAGGGAGATACGCAGTATTTT
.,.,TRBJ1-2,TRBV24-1,CATSDRPEGRWGYGYTF,TGTGCCACCAGTGATAGGCCCGAAGGGAGGTGGGGCTATGGCTACACCTTC
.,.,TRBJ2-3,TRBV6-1,CASSRQGTDTQYF,TGTGCCAGCAGCAGACAGGGCACAGATACGCAGTATTTT
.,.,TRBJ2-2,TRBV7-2,CASSLDLGAGELFF,TGTGCCAGCAGCTTGGATCTTGGTGCCGGGGAGCTGTTTTTT
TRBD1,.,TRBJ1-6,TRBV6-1,CASSGGQERVSPLHF,TGTGCCAGCAGTGGGGGACAGGAACGAGTTTCACCCCTCCACTTT
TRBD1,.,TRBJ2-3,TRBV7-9,CASSLARQGGTDTQYF,TGTGCCAGCAGCTTAGCCCGACAGGGTGGCACAGATACGCAGTATTTT
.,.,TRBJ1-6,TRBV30,CAWNVGENSPLHF,TGTGCCTGGAATGTAGGGGAGAATTCACCCCTCCACTTT
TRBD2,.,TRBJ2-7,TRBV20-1,CSAQTSGRAYEQYF,TGCAGTGCCCAAACTAGCGGGAGGGCCTACGAGCAGTACTTC
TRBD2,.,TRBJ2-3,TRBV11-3,CASSLSGSTDTQYF,TGTGCCAGCAGTCTTAGCGGGAGCACAGATACGCAGTATTTT
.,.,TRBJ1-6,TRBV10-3,CASSGGGTPLHF,TGTGCCAGCAGTGGAGGGGGGACACCCCTCCACTTT
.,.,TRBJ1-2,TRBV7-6,CASSSPPGNYGYTF,TGTGCCAGCAGCTCCCCGCCAGGGAACTATGGCTACACCTTC
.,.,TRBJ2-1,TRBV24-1,CATSDPLAVSSYNEQFF,TGTGCCACCAGTGATCCCTTGGCGGTTAGCTCCTACAATGAGCAGTTCTTC
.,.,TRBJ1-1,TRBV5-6,CAKLNRGPEAFF,TGTGCCAAGTTAAACAGAGGCCCTGAAGCTTTCTTT
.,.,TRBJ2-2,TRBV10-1,CASSGSPGELFF,TGCGCCAGCAGTGGTTCGCCGGGGGAGCTGTTTTTT
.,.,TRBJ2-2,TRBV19,CASTPPSRPNTGELFF,TGTGCCAGTACTCCCCCCTCTAGGCCGAACACCGGGGAGCTGTTTTTT
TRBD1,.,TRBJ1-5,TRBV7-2,CASTLTGTAHQPQHF,TGTGCCAGCACCTTGACCGGGACAGCTCATCAGCCCCAGCATTTT
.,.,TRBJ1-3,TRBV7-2,CASSLGHYSGNTIYF,TGTGCCAGCAGCTTAGGTCACTACTCTGGAAACACCATATATTTT
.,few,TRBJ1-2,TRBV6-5,CASSYSGVNGYTF,TGTGCCAGCAGTTACAGCGGGGTCAATGGCTACACCTTC
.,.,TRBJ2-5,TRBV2,CASRVQETQYF,TGTGCCAGTAGGGTCCAAGAGACCCAGTACTTC
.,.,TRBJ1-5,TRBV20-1,CSARGGSYSNQPQHF,TGCAGTGCTAGGGGAGGCAGTTATAGCAATCAGCCCCAGCATTTT
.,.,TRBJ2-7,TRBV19,CASSSSEGNEQYF,TGTGCCAGTAGTTCATCCGAGGGAAACGAGCAGTACTTC
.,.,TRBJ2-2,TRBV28,CASSPPNTGELFF,TGTGCCAGCAGTCCACCCAATACCGGGGAGCTGTTTTTT
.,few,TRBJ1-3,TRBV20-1,CSATAPNSGNTIYF,TGCAGTGCTACCGCGCCAAACTCTGGAAACACCATATATTTT
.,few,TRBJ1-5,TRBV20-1,CSASRTVLQNSNQPQHF,TGCAGTGCTAGTCGGACAGTCCTCCAAAATAGCAATCAGCCCCAGCATTTT
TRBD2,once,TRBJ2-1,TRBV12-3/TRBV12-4,CASSLRGLAGGLFEQFF,TGTGCCAGCAGTTTAAGGGGACTAGCGGGAGGGCTTTTTGAGCAGTTCTTC
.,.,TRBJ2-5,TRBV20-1,CSARINRGALETQYF,TGCAGTGCTAGAATTAACCGGGGGGCCCTTGAGACCCAGTACTTC
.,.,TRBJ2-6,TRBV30,CAWSVRRDSGANVLTF,TGTGCCTGGAGTGTTCGGAGGGACTCTGGGGCCAACGTCCTGACTTTC
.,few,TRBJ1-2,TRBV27,CASSWTAGFYGYTF,TGTGCCAGCAGTTGGACCGCCGGCTTCTATGGCTACACCTTC
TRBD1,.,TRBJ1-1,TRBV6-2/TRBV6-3,CASSYVRDRPNTHANTEAFF,TGTGCCAGCAGTTACGTGAGGGACAGACCGAACACACATGCGAACACTGAAGCTTTCTTT
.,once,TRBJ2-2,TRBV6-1,CASSPPGPGELFF,TGTGCCAGCAGTCCCCCCGGCCCCGGGGAGCTGTTTTTT
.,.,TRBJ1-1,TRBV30,CAWSVRSTEAFF,TGTGCCTGGAGTGTAAGATCCACTGAAGCTTTCTTT
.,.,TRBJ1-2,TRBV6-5,CASSSVGPNYGYTF,TGTGCCAGCAGTTCAGTGGGCCCTAACTATGGCTACACCTTC
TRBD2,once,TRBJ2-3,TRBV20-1,CSARDFASGVGDTQYF,TGCAGTGCTAGGGACTTCGCTAGCGGGGTTGGAGATACGCAGTATTTT
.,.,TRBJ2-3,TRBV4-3,CASSLIRLDTQYF,TGCGCCAGCAGCCTCATTCGGTTAGATACGCAGTATTTT
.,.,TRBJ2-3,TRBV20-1,CSASQHSDTQYF,TGCAGTGCCTCACAGCATTCTGATACGCAGTATTTT
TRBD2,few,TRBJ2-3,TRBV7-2,CASSLASSGGENTQYF,TGTGCCAGCAGCTTAGCGAGTAGCGGGGGGGAGAATACGCAGTATTTT
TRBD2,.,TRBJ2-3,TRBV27,CASRGLAGWGDTQYF,TGTGCCAGCAGGGGACTAGCGGGGTGGGGCGATACGCAGTATTTT